The sample holds many counts of the clone carrying this T cell receptor (beta chain). Its target is not known. This sample is drawn from a study of T cell repertoires in cytomegalovirus infection. About the study: A matching HLA type, together with CMV infection, was signaled by public TCR beta signatures.

CDR3 length: 15 residues. Germline V gene data show CDR1 as MNHNY and CDR2 as SVGAGI (reference sequence). The V and J ends lost 4 bases and 6 bases respectively, with 18 bases between them. TCRdb re-called the reads with MiXCR, one entry per CDR3 protein. The sample shows about 260,000 distinct CDR3 sequences, roughly 13% of them seen only once. Broader study findings: CMV-specific HLA-C-restricted TCR beta clonotypes dominated the ex vivo response. There were carriers of CMV plus the relevant HLA, and cumulative public TCR beta family frequency identified them.

This clonotype was obtained from a human donor in good health (CMV status not recorded). Some clones in this sample may be carry-over from other donors' samples. The chain is built from TRBV6-6 and TRBJ1-2, with D perhaps matching TRBD1 (5 bases). Sequenced material: PBMCs. The CDR3 reads CASSFPGTELNGYTF. In nucleotides, the CDR3 is TGTGCCAGCAGTTTCCCCGGGACGGAACTAAATGGCTACACCTTC.